This T cell receptor beta chain was sequenced in a study of T cell changes during pregnancy in multiple sclerosis. V lost 7 bases and J lost 4, with 7 bases in between. This CDR3 has 12 amino acids. CDR1 and CDR2 (germline): SEHNR, FQNEAQ (reference sequence). Only one count was recorded for this clone. This table comes from immunoSEQ multiplex PCR, and its TCRdb copy is limited to in-frame clones, with some not included. This table holds 35,000 to 45,000 clones, over 75% found once. The sample here was CD8+ T cells from peripheral blood mononuclear cells, taken in the first trimester of pregnancy. The TCR comes from a female donor with multiple sclerosis, enrolled in a pregnancy study. The chain carries TRBV7-9 and TRBJ2-2; possibly TRBD2 for D (6 bases). The CDR3 nucleotides are TGTGCCAGCACGGGGGTCACCGGGGAGCTGTTTTTT. Translation: CASTGVTGELFF.